The present entry profiles one TCR beta chain with its context. Its antigen remains unidentified. This CDR3 contains 12 residues. CDR1 and CDR2 (germline): SQVTM, ANQGSEA. V shed 5 bases and J 7 bases; nucleotides not matched to a gene: 5. The sample comes from a study of identical twins. Study results and caveats: Cord blood beta clonotypes present at high abundance carried fewer insertions; no such pattern appeared in memory repertoires.

TCRdb ran MiXCR on the 5' RACE reads and lists one entry per CDR3 protein. The repertoire holds 1.5 million to 2 million distinct CDR3 sequences, about 32% seen once, with less than 0.35% in the top ten. Sequenced sample: cord blood. V usage is TRBV29-1 and J usage is TRBJ2-4; TRBD1 matches 7 bases. This receptor was taken from a newborn girl in good health. The CDR3 bases are TGCAGCGTTTTCGTCAGGGGGAACATTCAGTACTTC. This translates into CSVFVRGNIQYF.